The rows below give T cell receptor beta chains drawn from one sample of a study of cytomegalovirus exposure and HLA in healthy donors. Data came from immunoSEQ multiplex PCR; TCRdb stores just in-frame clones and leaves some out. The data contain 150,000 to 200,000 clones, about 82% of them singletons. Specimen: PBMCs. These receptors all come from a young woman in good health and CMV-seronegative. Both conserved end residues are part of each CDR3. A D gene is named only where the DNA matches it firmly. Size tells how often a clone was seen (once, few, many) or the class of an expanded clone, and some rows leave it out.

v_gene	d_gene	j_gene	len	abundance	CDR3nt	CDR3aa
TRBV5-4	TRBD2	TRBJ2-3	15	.	TGTGCCAGCAAATGGGGAGGGGCCTCCGAGGATACGCAGTATTTT	CASKWGGASEDTQYF
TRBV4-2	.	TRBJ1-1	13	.	TGTGCCAGCAGCCAAGATCGGGGGAATTTGGCTTTCTTT	CASSQDRGNLAFF
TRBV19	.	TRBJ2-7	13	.	TGTGCCAGTAGTCTTACTCTTCTTTACGAGCAGTACTTC	CASSLTLLYEQYF
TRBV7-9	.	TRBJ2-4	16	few	TGTGCCAGCAGCAAGTGGCCAGAACCGGGGTTAAACATTCAGTACTTC	CASSKWPEPGLNIQYF
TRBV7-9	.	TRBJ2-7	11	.	TGTGCCAGCAGCTTATACGGGGAGCAGTACTTC	CASSLYGEQYF
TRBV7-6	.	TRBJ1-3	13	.	TGTGCCAGCAGTTTGGAGCAGGGAGGAACCATATATTTT	CASSLEQGGTIYF
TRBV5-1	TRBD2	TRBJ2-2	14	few	TGCGCCAGCAGCTGGGACTATAACACCGGGGAGCTGTTTTTT	CASSWDYNTGELFF
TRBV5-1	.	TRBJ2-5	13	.	TGCGCCAGCAGCTTCGGACAGAAAGAGACCCAGTACTTC	CASSFGQKETQYF
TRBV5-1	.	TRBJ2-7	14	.	TGCGCCAGCAGCCGGACAGGAGGGATCTACGAGCAGTACTTC	CASSRTGGIYEQYF
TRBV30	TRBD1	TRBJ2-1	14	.	TGTGCCTGGAAACGGGGACAGGGGGCGAATGAGCAGTTCTTC	CAWKRGQGANEQFF